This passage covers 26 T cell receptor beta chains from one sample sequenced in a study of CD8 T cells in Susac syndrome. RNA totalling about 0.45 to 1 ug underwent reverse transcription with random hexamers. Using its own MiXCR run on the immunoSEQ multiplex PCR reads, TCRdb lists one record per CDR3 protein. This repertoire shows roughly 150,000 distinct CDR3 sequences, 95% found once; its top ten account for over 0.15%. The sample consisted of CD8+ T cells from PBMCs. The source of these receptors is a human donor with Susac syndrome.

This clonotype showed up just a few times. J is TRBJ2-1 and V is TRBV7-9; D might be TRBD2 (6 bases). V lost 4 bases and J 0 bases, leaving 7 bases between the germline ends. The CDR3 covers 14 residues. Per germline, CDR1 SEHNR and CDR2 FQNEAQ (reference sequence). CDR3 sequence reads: CASSSGLSYNEQFF. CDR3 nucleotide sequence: TGTGCCAGCAGCTCGGGACTCTCCTACAATGAGCAGTTCTTC. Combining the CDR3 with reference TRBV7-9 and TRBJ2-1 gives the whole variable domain DTGVSQNPRHKITKRGQNVTFRCDPISEHNRLYWYRQTLGQGPEFLTYFQNEAQLEKSRLLSDRFSAERPKGSFSTLEIQRTEQGDSAMYLCASSSGLSYNEQFFGPGTRLTVL.

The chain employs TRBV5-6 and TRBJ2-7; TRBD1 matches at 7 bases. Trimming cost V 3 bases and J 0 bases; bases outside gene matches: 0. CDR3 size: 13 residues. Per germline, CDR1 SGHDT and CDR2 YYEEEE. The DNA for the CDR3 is TGTGCCAGCAGCTGGGACAGCTCCTACGAGCAGTACTTC. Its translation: CASSWDSSYEQYF.

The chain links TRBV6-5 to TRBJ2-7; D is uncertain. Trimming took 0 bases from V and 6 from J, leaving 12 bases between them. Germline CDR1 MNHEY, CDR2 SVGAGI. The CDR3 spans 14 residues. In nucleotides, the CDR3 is TGTGCCAGCAGTTACTCGGAGAACGCGAGCGAGCAGTACTTC. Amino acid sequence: CASSYSENASEQYF.

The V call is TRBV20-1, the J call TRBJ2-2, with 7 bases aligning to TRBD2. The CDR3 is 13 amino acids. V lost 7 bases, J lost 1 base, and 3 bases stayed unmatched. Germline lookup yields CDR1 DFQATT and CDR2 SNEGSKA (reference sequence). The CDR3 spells CSGLAENTGELFF. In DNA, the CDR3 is TGCAGTGGGCTAGCGGAGAACACCGGGGAGCTGTTTTTT.

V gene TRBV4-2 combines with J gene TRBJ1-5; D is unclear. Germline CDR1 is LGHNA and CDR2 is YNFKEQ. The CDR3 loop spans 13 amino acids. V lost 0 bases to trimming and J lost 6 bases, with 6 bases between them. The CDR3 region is CASSQDRGQPQHF. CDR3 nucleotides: TGTGCCAGCAGCCAAGATCGAGGTCAGCCCCAGCATTTT.

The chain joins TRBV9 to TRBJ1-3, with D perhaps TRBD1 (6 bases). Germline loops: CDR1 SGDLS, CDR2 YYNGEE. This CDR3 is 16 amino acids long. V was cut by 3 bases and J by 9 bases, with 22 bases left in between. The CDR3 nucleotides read TGTGCCAGCAGCGGATCGAACCGGGACACAGGAGTCACCATATATTTT. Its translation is CASSGSNRDTGVTIYF.

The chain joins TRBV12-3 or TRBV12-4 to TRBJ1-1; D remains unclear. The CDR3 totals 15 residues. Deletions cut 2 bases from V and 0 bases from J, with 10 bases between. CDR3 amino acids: CASSLRGGVNTEAFF. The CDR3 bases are TGTGCCAGCAGTTTAAGAGGTGGGGTGAACACTGAAGCTTTCTTT.

The CDR3 sequence is CASVYPGGYGYTF. The CDR3 DNA follows: TGTGCCAGCGTCTACCCCGGGGGGTATGGCTACACCTTC. The V call is TRBV6-2 or TRBV6-3, the J call TRBJ1-2; possibly TRBD1 for D (5 bases). The CDR3 consists of 13 residues. V was shortened by 8 bases and J by 5 bases, with 15 bases between the two germline ends. The germline gives CDR1 MNHEY, CDR2 SVGEGT.

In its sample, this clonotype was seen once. CDR3 loop: CASSAVPLPDGTEAFF. The CDR3 DNA reads as TGTGCCAGCAGTGCCGTCCCTCTCCCGGATGGCACTGAAGCTTTCTTT. The chain employs TRBV6-1 and TRBJ1-1; no clear D. CDR3 length: 16 residues. Per germline, CDR1 MNHNS and CDR2 SASEGT. V lost 4 bases and J lost 4, with 19 bases in between.

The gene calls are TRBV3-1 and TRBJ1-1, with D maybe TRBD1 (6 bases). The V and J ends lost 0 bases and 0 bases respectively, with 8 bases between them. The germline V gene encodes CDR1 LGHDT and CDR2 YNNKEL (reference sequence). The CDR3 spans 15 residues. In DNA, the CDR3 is TGTGCCAGCAGCCAAGATGAGGGGGTGAACACTGAAGCTTTCTTT. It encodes CASSQDEGVNTEAFF. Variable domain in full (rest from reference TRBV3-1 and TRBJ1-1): DTAVSQTPKYLVTQMGNDKSIKCEQNLGHDTMYWYKQDSKKFLKIMFSYNNKELIINETVPNRFSPKSPDKAHLNLHINSLELGDSAVYFCASSQDEGVNTEAFFGQGTRLTVV.

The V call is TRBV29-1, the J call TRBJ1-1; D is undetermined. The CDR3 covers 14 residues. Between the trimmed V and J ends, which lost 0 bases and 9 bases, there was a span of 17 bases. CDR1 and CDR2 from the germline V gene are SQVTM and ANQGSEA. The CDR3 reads CSVEDLTQLDQAFF. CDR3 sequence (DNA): TGCAGCGTTGAAGATCTTACACAGCTCGATCAAGCTTTCTTT.

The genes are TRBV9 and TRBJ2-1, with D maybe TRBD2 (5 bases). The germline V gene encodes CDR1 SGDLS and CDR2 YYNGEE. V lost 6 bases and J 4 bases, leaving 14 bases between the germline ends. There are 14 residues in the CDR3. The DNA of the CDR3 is TGTGCCAGCACCCTCGGACTGGAATACAATGAGCAGTTCTTC. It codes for CASTLGLEYNEQFF.

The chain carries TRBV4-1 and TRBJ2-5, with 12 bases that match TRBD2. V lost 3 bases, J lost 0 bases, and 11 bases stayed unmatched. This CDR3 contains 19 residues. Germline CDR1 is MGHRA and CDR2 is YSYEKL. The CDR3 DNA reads TGCGCCAGCAGCCACCCACCCGCTAGCGGGAGGGGGTACCAAGAGACCCAGTACTTC. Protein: CASSHPPASGRGYQETQYF.

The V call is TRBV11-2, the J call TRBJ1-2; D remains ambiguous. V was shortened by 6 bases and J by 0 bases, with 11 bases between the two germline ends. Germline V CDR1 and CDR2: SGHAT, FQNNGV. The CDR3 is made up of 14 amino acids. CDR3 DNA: TGTGCCAGCAGTATTAGCGGGGCTAACTATGGCTACACCTTC. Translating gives CASSISGANYGYTF.

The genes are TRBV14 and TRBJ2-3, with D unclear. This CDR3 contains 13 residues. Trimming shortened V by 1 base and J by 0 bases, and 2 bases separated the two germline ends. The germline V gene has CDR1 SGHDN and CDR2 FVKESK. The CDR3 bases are TGTGCCAGCAGCCAAGCCAGCACAGATACGCAGTATTTT. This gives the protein CASSQASTDTQYF.

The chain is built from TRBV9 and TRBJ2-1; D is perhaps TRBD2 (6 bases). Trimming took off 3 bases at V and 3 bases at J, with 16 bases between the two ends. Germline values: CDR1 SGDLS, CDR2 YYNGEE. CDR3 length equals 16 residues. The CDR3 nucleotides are TGTGCCAGCAGCGGTTTTAGCGGAGCGGGCTACAATGAGCAGTTCTTC. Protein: CASSGFSGAGYNEQFF.

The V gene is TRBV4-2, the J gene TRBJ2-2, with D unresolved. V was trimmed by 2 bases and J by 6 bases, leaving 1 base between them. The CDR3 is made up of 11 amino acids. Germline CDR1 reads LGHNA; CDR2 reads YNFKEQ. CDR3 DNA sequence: TGTGCCAGCAGCCAATCCGGGGAGCTGTTTTTT. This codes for CASSQSGELFF.

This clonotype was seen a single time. The CDR3 DNA follows: TGTGCCAGCAGCTGGGAGGGGAACAATGAGCAGTTCTTC. As protein: CASSWEGNNEQFF. The rearrangement links TRBV7-9 to TRBJ2-1; 7 nucleotides match TRBD2. With V trimmed by 4 bases and J by 5 bases, 2 bases remained unmatched. Germline V lookup: CDR1 SEHNR, CDR2 FQNEAQ (reference sequence). This CDR3 is 13 amino acids long.

The CDR3 here is CSVSGTGFYEQYF. The CDR3 DNA reads TGCAGCGTCTCCGGGACAGGGTTCTACGAGCAGTACTTC. This rearrangement joins TRBV29-1 to TRBJ2-7; 9 bases match TRBD1. Losses at the gene ends were 6 bases for V and 3 bases for J; bases not matched to a gene: 6. CDR1 is SQVTM and CDR2 is ANQGSEA in the germline V gene. The CDR3 is made up of 13 amino acids.

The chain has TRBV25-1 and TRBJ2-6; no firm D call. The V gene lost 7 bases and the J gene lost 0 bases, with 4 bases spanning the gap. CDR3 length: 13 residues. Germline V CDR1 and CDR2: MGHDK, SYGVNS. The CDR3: CASKDSGANVLTF. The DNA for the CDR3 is TGTGCCAGCAAAGACTCTGGGGCCAACGTCCTGACTTTC.

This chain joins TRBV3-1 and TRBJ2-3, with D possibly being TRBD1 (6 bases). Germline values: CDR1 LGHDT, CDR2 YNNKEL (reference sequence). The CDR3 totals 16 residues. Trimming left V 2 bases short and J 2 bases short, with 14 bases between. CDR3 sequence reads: CASSQRPTGYTDTQYF. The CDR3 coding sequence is TGTGCCAGCAGCCAACGCCCGACAGGCTACACAGATACGCAGTATTTT.

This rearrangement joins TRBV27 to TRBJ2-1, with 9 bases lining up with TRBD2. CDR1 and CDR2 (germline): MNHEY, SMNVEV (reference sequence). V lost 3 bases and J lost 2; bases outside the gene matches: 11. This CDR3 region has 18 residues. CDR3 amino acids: CASSFSVAGGLTYNEQFF. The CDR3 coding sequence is TGTGCCAGCAGTTTCTCTGTGGCGGGAGGGCTTACCTACAATGAGCAGTTCTTC.

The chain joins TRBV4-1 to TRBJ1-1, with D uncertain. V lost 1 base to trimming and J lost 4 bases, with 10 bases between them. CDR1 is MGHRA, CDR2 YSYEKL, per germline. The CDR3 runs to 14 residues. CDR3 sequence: CASSQGSRGTEAFF. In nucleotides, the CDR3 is TGCGCCAGCAGCCAAGGGTCCAGAGGCACTGAAGCTTTCTTT.

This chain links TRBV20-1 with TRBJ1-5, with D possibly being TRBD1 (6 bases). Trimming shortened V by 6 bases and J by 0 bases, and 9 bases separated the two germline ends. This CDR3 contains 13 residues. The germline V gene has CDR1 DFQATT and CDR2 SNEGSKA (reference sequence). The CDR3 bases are TGCAGTGCCTGGGGGCATAGCAATCAGCCCCAGCATTTT. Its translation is CSAWGHSNQPQHF.

CDR3 sequence reads: CASSLQEFRMDEQFF. In DNA, the CDR3 is TGTGCCAGCAGCCTTCAGGAATTTCGGATGGATGAGCAGTTCTTC. The chain combines TRBV9 with TRBJ2-1; D uncertain. Germline V gene sequence: CDR1 SGDLS, CDR2 YYNGEE. V shed 4 bases and J shed 8 bases, with 19 bases lying between them. The CDR3 is 15 amino acids. The whole variable domain, filled in from reference TRBV9 and TRBJ2-1, reads DSGVTQTPKHLITATGQRVTLRCSPRSGDLSVYWYQQSLDQGLQFLIQYYNGEERAKGNILERFSAQQFPDLHSELNLSSLELGDSALYFCASSLQEFRMDEQFFGPGTRLTVL.

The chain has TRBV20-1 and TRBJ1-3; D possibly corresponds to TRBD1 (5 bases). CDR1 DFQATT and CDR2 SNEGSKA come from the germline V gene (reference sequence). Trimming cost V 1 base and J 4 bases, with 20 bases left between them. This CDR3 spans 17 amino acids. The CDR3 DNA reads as TGCAGTGCTAGAGGACCCGGGACCTATCGGACAGGAAACACCATATATTTT. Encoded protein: CSARGPGTYRTGNTIYF.